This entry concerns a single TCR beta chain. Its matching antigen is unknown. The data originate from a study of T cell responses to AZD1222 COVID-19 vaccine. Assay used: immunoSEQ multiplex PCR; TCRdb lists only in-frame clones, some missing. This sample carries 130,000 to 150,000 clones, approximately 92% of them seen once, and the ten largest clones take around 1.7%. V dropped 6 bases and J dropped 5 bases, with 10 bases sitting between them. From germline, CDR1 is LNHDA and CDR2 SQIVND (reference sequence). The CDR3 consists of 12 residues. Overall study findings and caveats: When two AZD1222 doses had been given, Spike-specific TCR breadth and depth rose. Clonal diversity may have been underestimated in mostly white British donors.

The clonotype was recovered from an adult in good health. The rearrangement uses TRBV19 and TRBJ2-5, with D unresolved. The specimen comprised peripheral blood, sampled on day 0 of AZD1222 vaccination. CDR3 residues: CASSASAETQYF. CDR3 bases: TGTGCCAGTAGCGCCTCGGCGGAGACCCAGTACTTC. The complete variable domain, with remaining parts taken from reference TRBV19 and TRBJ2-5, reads DGGITQSPKYLFRKEGQNVTLSCEQNLNHDAMYWYRQDPGQGLRLIYYSQIVNDFQKGDIAEGYSVSREKKESFPLTVTSAQKNPTAFYLCASSASAETQYFGPGTRLLVL.